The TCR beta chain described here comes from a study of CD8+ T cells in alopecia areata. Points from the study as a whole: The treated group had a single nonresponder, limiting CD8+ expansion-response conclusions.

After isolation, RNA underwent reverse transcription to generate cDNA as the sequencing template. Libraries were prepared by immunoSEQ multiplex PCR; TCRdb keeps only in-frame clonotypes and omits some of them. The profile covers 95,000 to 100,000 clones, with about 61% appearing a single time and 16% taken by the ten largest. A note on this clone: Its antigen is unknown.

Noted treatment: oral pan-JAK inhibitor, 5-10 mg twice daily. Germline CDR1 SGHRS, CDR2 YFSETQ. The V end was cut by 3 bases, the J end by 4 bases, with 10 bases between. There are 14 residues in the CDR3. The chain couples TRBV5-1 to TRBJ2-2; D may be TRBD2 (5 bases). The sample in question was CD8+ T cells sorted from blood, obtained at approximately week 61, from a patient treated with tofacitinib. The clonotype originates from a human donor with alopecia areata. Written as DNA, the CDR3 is TGCGCCAGCAGCTCACGGGGTACCACCGGGGAGCTGTTTTTT. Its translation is CASSSRGTTGELFF. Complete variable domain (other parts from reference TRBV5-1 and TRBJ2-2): KAGVTQTPRYLIKTRGQQVTLSCSPISGHRSVSWYQQTPGQGLQFLFEYFSETQRNKGNFPGRFSGRQFSNSRSEMNVSTLELGDSALYLCASSSRGTTGELFFGEGSRLTVL.